This T cell receptor beta chain was sequenced during a study of blood T cell repertoires in COVID-19. Turning to the study itself: The United States, Italy and Spain were the sources of the acute and convalescent COVID-19 samples.

Original handling: Reference gene primer amplification yielded estimated nucleated cell counts. Produced via immunoSEQ multiplex PCR; TCRdb's table is partial and in-frame only. V, J and clone size are taken as reported in that table, and D and trimming were inferred from the DNA itself. The sample has under 350,000 clones; over 75% are singletons. The CDR3 runs to 16 residues. The V end was cut by 1 base, the J end by 1 base, with 13 bases between. Per the germline V gene, CDR1 is SEHNR and CDR2 is FQNEAQ (reference sequence). Self-reported history from a screening survey and questionnaire set each donor's cohort.

This clonotype was sampled from a young man who had recovered from COVID-19. The sequenced sample consisted of PBMCs or T cells enriched from blood (not recorded which). V usage is TRBV7-9 and J usage is TRBJ1-1; a weak D match, TRBD1 (6 bases). Here the CDR3 DNA reads TGTGCCAGCAGCTTAGGGGCCATGGGGGCGAACACTGAAGCTTTCTTT. Translating it yields CASSLGAMGANTEAFF. Using reference TRBV7-9 and TRBJ1-1 for the parts outside the CDR3, the full variable domain is DTGVSQNPRHKITKRGQNVTFRCDPISEHNRLYWYRQTLGQGPEFLTYFQNEAQLEKSRLLSDRFSAERPKGSFSTLEIQRTEQGDSAMYLCASSLGAMGANTEAFFGQGTRLTVV.